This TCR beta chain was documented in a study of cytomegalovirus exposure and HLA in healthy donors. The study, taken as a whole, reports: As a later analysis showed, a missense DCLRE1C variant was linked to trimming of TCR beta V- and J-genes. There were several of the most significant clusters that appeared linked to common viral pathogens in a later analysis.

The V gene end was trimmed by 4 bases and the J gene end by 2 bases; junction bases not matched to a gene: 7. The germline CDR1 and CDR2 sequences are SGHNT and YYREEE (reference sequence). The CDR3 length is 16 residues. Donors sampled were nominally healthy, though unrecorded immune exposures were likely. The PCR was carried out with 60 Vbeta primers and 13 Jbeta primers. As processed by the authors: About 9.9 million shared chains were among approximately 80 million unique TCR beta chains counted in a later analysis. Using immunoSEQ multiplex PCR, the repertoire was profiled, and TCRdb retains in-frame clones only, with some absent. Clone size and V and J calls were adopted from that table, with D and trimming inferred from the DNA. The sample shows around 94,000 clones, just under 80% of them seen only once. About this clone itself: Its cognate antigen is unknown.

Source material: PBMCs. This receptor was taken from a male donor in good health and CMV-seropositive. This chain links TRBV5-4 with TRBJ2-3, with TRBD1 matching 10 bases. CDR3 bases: TGTGCCAGCAGCCCGACCGGGACAGGGGTCACAGATACGCAGTATTTT. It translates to CASSPTGTGVTDTQYF.